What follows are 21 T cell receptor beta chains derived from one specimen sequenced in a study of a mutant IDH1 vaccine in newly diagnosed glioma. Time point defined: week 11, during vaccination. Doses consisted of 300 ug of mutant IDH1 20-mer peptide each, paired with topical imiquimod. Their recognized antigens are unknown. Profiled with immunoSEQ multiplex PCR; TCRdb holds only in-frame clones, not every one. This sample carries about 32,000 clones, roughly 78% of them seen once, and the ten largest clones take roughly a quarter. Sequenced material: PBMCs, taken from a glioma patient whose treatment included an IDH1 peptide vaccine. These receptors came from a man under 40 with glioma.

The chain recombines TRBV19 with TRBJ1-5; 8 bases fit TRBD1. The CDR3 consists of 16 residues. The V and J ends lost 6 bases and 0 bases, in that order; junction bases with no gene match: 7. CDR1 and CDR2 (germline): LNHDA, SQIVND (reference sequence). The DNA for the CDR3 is TGTGCCAGTAGCCAGGGACAGGACTATAGCAATCAGCCCCAGCATTTT. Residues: CASSQGQDYSNQPQHF.

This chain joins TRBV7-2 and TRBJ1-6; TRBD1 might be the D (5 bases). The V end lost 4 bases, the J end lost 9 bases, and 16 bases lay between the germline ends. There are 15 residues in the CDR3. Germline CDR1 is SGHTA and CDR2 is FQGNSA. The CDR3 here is CASSSNAGSGSPLHF. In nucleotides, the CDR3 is TGTGCCAGCAGCTCTAACGCAGGGAGCGGTTCACCCCTCCACTTT.

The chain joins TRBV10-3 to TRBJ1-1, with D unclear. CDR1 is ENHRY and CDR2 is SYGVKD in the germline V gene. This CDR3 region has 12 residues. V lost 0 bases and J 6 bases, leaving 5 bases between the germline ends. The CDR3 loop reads CAISESLSEAFF. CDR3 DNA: TGTGCCATCAGTGAGTCTCTTTCTGAAGCTTTCTTT.

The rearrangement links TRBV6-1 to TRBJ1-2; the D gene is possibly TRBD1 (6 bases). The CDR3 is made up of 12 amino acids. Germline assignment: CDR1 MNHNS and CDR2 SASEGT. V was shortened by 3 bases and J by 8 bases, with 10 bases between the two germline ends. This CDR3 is CASSDRQDGYTF. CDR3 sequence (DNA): TGTGCCAGCAGTGATAGACAGGACGGCTACACCTTC.

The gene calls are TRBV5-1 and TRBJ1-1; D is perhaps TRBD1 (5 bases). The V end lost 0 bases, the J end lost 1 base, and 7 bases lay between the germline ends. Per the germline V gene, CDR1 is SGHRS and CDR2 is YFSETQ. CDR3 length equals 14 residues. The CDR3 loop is CASSLAGGNTEAFF. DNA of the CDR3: TGCGCCAGCAGCTTGGCCGGGGGGAACACTGAAGCTTTCTTT.

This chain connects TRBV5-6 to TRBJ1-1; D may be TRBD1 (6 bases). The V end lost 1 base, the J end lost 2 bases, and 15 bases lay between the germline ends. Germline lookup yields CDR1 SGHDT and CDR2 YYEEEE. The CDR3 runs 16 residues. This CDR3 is CASSLRLGATNTEAFF. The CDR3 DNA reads TGTGCCAGCAGCTTGCGGTTGGGGGCTACAAACACTGAAGCTTTCTTT. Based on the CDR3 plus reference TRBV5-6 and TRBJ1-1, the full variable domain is DAGVTQSPTHLIKTRGQQVTLRCSPKSGHDTVSWYQQALGQGPQFIFQYYEEEERQRGNFPDRFSGHQFPNYSSELNVNALLLGDSALYLCASSLRLGATNTEAFFGQGTRLTVV.

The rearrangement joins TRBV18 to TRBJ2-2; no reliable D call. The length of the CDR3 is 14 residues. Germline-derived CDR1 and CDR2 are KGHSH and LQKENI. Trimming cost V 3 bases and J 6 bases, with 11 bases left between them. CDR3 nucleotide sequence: TGTGCCAGCTCACCTGGCGATTCTCCCGGGGAGCTGTTTTTT. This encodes CASSPGDSPGELFF.

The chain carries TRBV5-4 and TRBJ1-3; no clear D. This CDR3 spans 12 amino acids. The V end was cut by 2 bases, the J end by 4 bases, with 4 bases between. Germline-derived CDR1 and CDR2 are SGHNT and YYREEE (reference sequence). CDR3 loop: CASSLYGNTIYF. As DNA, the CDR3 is TGTGCCAGCAGCTTATACGGAAACACCATATATTTT.

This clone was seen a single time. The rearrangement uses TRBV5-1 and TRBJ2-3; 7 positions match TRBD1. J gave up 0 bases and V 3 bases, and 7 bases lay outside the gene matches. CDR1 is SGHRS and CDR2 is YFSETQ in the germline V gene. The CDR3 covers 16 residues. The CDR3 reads CASSSQTGVSTDTQYF. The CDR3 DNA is TGCGCCAGCAGCTCTCAAACAGGGGTCAGCACAGATACGCAGTATTTT.

CDR3 sequence: CSVGGVGAGVTEAFF. Written as DNA, the CDR3 is TGCAGCGTTGGGGGTGTGGGGGCAGGGGTCACTGAAGCTTTCTTT. The V gene is TRBV29-1, the J gene TRBJ1-1, with D perhaps matching TRBD1 (6 bases). Germline V gives CDR1 SQVTM, CDR2 ANQGSEA. The CDR3 totals 15 residues. V lost 4 bases and J lost 4, with 19 bases in between.

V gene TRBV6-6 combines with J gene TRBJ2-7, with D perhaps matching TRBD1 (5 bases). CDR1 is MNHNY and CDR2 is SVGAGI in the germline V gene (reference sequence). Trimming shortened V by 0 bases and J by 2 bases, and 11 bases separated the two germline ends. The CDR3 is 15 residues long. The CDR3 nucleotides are TGTGCCAGCAGTTACTCGACAGATTTTACCTACGAGCAGTACTTC. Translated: CASSYSTDFTYEQYF.

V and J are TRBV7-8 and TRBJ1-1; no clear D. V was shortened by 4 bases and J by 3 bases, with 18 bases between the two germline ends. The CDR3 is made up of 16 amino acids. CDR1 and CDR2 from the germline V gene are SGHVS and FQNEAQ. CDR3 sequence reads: CASSYLTPRADTEAFF. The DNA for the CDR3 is TGTGCCAGCAGCTACCTTACGCCCCGAGCGGACACTGAAGCTTTCTTT.

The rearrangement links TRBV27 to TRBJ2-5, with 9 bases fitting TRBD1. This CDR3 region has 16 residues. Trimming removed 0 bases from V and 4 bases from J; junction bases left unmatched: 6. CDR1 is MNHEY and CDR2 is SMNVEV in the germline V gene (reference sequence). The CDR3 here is CASSLSRQGVRETQYF. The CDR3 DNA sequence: TGTGCCAGCAGTTTATCTAGACAGGGGGTGAGAGAGACCCAGTACTTC.

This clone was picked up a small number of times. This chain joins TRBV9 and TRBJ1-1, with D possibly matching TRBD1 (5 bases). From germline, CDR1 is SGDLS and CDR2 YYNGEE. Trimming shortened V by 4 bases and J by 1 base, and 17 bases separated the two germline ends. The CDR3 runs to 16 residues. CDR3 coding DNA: TGTGCCAGCAGCCCCCTGGGGGGGTCCCCGAACACTGAAGCTTTCTTT. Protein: CASSPLGGSPNTEAFF.

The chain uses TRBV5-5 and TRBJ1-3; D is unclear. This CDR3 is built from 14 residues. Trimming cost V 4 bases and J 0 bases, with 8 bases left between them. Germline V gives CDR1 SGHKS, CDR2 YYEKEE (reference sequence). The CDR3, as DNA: TGTGCCAGCAGCCCCCCGAACTCTGGAAACACCATATATTTT. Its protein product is CASSPPNSGNTIYF.

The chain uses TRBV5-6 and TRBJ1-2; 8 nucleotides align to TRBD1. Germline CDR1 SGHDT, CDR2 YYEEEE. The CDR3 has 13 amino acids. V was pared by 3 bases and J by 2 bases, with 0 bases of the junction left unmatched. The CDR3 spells CASSWTGNYGYTF. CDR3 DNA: TGTGCCAGCAGCTGGACAGGGAACTATGGCTACACCTTC.

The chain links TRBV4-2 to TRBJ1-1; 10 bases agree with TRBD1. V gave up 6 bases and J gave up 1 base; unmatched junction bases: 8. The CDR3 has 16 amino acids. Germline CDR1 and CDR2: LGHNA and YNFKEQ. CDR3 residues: CASSRRDRGPNTEAFF. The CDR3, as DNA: TGTGCCAGCAGTCGCCGGGACAGGGGCCCGAACACTGAAGCTTTCTTT.

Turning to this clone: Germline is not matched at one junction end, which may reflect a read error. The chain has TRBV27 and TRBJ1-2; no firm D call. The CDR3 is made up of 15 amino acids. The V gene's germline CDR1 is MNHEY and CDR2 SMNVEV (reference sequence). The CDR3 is CASSATYTSNHGYTF. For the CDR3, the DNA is TGTGCCAGCAGTGCAACTTACACAAGTAACCATGGCTACACCTTC.

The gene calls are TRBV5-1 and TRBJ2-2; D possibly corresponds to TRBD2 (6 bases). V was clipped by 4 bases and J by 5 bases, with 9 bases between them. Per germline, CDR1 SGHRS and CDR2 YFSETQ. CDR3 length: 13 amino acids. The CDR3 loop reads CASSTGTTGELFF. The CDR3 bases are TGCGCCAGCAGCACCGGGACTACCGGGGAGCTGTTTTTT.

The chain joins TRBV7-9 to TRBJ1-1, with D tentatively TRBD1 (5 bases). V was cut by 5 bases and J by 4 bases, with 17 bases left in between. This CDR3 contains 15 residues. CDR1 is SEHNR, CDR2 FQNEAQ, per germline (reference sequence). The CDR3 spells CASSPEGVGGTEAFF. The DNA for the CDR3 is TGTGCCAGCAGCCCAGAAGGGGTCGGAGGCACTGAAGCTTTCTTT.

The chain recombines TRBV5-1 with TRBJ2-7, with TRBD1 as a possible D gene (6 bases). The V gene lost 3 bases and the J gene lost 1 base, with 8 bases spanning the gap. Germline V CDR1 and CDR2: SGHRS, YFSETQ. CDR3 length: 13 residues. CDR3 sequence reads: CASSSGTSYEQYF. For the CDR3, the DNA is TGCGCCAGCAGCTCTGGGACATCCTACGAGCAGTACTTC.